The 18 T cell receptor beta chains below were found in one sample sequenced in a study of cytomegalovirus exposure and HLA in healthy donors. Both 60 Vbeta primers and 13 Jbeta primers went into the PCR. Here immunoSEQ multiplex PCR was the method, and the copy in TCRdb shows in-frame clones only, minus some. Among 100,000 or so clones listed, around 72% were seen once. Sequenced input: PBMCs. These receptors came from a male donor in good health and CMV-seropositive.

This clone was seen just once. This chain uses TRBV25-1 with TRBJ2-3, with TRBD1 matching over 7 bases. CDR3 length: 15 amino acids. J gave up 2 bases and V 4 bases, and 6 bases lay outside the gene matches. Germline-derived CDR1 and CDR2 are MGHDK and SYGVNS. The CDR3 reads CASSGPGTATDTQYF. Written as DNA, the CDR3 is TGTGCCAGCAGTGGACCCGGGACAGCCACAGATACGCAGTATTTT. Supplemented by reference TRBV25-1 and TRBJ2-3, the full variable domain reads EADIYQTPRYLVIGTGKKITLECSQTMGHDKMYWYQQDPGMELHLIHYSYGVNSTEKGDLSSESTVSRIRTEHFPLTLESARPSHTSQYLCASSGPGTATDTQYFGPGTRLTVL.

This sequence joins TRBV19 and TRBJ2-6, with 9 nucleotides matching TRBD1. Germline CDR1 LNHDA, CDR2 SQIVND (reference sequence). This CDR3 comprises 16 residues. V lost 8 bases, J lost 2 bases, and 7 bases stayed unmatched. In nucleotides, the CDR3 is TGTGCCAGTCTAGGGACAGGGATGGCTGGGGCCAACGTCCTGACTTTC. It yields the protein CASLGTGMAGANVLTF.

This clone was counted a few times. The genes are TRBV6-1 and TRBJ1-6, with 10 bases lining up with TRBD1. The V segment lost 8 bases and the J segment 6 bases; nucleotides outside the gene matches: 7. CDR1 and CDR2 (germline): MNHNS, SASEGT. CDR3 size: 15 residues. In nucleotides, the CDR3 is TGTGCCAGCCTTAGGACAGGGGGGGGTAATTCACCCCTCCACTTT. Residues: CASLRTGGGNSPLHF.

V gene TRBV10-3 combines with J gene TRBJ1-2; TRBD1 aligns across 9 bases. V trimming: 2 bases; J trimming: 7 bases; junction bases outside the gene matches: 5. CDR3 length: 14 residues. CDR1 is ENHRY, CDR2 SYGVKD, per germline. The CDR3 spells CAISETGQGGGYTF. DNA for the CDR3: TGTGCCATCAGTGAGACGGGACAGGGAGGTGGCTACACCTTC.

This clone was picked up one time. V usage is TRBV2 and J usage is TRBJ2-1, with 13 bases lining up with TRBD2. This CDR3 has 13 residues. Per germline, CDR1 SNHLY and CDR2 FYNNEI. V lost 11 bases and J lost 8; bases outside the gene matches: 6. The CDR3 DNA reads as TGTGCCGGAACTAGCGGGGGGGCCGATGAGCAGTTCTTC. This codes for CAGTSGGADEQFF.

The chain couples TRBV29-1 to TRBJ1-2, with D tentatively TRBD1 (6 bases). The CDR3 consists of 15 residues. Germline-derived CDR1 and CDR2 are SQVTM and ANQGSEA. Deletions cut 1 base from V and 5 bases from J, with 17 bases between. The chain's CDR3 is CSVEGTARGAYGYTF. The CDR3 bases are TGCAGCGTTGAAGGGACGGCTCGGGGGGCATATGGCTACACCTTC.

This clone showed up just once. CDR3 sequence: CASSLGTGLYEQYF. The CDR3 DNA reads TGTGCCAGCAGCTTAGGGACAGGGCTCTACGAGCAGTACTTC. This chain connects TRBV7-6 to TRBJ2-7, with TRBD1 identical over 8 bases. The CDR3 extends over 14 amino acids. V was clipped by 1 base and J by 3 bases; unmatched bases: 2. In germline, CDR1 is SGHVS, CDR2 FNYEAQ. The entire variable domain, with the rest obtained from reference TRBV7-6 and TRBJ2-7, is as follows: GAGVSQSPRYKVTKRGQDVALRCDPISGHVSLYWYRQALGQGPEFLTYFNYEAQQDKSGLPNDRFSAERPEGSISTLTIQRTEQRDSAMYRCASSLGTGLYEQYFGPGTRLTVT.

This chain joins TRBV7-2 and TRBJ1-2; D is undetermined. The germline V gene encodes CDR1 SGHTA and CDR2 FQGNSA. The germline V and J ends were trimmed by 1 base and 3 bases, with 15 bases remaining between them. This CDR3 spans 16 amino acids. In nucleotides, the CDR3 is TGTGCCAGCAGCTTAGATTCGTCTCGACACGACTATGGCTACACCTTC. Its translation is CASSLDSSRHDYGYTF.

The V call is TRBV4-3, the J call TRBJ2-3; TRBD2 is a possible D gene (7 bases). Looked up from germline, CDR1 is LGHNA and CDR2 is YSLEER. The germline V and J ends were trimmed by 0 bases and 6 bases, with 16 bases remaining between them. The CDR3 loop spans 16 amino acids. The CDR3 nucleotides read TGCGCCAGCAGCCAAGATTGGGGGGGGCCGAGGGATACGCAGTATTTT. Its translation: CASSQDWGGPRDTQYF.

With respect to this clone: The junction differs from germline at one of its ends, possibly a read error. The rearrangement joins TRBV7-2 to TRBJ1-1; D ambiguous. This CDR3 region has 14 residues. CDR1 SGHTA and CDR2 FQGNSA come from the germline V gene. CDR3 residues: CANSRMAQNTEAFF. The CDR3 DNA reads TGTGCCAACAGCCGAATGGCACAGAACACTGAAGCTTTCTTT.

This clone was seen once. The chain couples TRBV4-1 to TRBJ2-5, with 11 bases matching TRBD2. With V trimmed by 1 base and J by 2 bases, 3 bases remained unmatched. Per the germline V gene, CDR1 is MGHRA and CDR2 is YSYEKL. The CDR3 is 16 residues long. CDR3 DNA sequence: TGCGCCAGCAGCCAAGTGGCTAGCGGGGGGCAAGAGACCCAGTACTTC. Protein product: CASSQVASGGQETQYF.

CDR3 protein: CSVVRVGNEQFF. Written as DNA, the CDR3 is TGCAGCGTTGTCAGGGTAGGAAATGAGCAGTTCTTC. V is TRBV29-1 and J is TRBJ2-1, with D perhaps TRBD1 (5 bases). This CDR3 contains 12 residues. CDR1 SQVTM and CDR2 ANQGSEA come from the germline V gene. The ends were cut back, 4 bases at V and 7 bases at J, with 11 bases in the middle.

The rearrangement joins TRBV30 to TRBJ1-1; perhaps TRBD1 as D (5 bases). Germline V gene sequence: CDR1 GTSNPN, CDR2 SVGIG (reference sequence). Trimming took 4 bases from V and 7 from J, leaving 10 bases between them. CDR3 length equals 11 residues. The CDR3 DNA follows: TGTGCCTGGACCTATAGGGGTGAAGCTTTCTTT. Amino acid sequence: CAWTYRGEAFF.

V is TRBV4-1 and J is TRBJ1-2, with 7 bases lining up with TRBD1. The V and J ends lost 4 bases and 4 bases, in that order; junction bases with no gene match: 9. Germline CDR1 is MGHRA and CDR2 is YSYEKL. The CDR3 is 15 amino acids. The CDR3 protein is CASSPTGSLGYGYTF. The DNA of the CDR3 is TGCGCCAGCAGCCCGACAGGGTCGTTGGGCTATGGCTACACCTTC.

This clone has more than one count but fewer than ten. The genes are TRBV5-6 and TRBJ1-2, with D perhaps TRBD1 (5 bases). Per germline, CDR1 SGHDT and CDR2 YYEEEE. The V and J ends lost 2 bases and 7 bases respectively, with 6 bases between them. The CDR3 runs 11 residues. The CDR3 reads CASSFRVGYTF. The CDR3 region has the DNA TGTGCCAGCAGCTTCAGGGTTGGCTACACCTTC.

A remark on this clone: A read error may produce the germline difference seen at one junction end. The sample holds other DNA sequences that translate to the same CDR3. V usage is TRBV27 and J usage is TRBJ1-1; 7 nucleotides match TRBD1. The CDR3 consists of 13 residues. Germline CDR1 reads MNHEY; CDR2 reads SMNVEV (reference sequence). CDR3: CASRLQGSTEAFF. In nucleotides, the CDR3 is TGTGCCAGCAGGTTACAGGGGAGCACTGAGGCTTTCTTT.

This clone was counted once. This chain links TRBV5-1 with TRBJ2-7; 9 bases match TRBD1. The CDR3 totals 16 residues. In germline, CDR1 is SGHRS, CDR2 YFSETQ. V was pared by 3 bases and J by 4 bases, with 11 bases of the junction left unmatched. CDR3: CASSWGGGQGEYEQYF. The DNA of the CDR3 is TGCGCCAGCAGCTGGGGAGGGGGACAGGGCGAATACGAGCAGTACTTC. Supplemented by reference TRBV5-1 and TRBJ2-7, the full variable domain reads KAGVTQTPRYLIKTRGQQVTLSCSPISGHRSVSWYQQTPGQGLQFLFEYFSETQRNKGNFPGRFSGRQFSNSRSEMNVSTLELGDSALYLCASSWGGGQGEYEQYFGPGTRLTVT.

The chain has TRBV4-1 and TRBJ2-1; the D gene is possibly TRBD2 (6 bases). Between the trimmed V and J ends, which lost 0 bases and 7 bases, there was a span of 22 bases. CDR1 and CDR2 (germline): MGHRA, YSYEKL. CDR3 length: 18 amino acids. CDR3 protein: CASSQDGPGAKVGNEQFF. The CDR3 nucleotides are TGCGCCAGCAGCCAAGATGGGCCGGGAGCGAAGGTCGGGAATGAGCAGTTCTTC.